This section outlines one T cell receptor beta chain sequence together with its context. Germline V gene lookup returns CDR1 SGHVS and CDR2 FNYEAQ. This CDR3 has 15 residues. J lost 8 bases, V lost 1 base, and 7 bases had no gene match. The data originate from a study of blood T cell repertoires in COVID-19. Across the whole study: Sites in the United States, Italy and Spain provided acute and convalescent COVID-19 samples. Sources were T cells, B-cell-depleted T cells, or PBMCs; the material itself was cDNA or gDNA.

Study processing details: Amplification of reference gene primers provided the estimated nucleated cell counts. Produced via immunoSEQ multiplex PCR; TCRdb's table is partial and in-frame only. V and J calls and clone size are those listed in that table; D and trimming were worked out from the DNA. The table has 280,000 or so clones, roughly 91% seen once. The rearrangement links TRBV7-6 to TRBJ1-4, with TRBD1 matching over 7 bases. The sequencing input was PBMCs or T cells enriched from blood (not recorded which). This sequence originates from a woman in her fifties or sixties who had been exposed to COVID-19. As DNA, the CDR3 is TGTGCCAGCAGCTTAGGGACAGGAGTCGCCGAAAAACTGTTTTTT. Translated, it gives CASSLGTGVAEKLFF.